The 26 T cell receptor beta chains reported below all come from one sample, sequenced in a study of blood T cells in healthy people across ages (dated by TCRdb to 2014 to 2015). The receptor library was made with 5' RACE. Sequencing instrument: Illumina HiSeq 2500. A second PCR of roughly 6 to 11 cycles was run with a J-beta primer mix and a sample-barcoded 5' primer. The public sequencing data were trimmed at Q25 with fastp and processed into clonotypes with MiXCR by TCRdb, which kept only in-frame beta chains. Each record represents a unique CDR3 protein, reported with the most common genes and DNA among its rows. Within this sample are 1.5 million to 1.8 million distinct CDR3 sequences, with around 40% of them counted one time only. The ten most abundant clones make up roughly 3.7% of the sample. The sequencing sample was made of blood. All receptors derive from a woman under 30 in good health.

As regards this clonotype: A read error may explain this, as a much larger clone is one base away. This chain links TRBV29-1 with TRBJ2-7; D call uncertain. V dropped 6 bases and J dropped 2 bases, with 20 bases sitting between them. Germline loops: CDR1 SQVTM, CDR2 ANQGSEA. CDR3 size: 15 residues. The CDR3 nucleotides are TGCAGCGTGGCCTACTGGACGGATAGCCCCTACGAGCAGTACTTC. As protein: CSVAYWTDSPYEQYF.

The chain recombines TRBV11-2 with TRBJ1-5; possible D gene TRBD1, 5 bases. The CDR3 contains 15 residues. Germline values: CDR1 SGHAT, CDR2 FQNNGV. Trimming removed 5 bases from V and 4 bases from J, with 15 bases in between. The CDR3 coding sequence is TGTGCCAGCAGCCCTGGTGCAGGGACTAATCAGCCCCAGCATTTT. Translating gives CASSPGAGTNQPQHF.

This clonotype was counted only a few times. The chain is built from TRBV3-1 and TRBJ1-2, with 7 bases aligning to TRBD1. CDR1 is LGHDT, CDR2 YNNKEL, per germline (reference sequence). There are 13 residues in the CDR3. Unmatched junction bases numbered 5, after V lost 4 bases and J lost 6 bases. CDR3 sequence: CASSPTGSDGYTF. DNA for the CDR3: TGTGCCAGCAGCCCGACAGGGTCTGATGGCTACACCTTC.

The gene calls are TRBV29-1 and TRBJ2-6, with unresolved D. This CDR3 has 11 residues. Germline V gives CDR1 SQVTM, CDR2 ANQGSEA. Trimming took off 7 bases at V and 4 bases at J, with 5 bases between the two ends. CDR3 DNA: TGCAGCGGTGGAGGGGCCAACGTCCTGACTTTC. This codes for CSGGGANVLTF.

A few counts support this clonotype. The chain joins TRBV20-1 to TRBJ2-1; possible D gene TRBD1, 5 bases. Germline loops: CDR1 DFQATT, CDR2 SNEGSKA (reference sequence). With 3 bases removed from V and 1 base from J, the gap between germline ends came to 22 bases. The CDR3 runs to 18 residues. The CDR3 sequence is CSASPWGQIVGSYNEQFF. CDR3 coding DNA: TGCAGTGCTAGCCCCTGGGGCCAGATAGTGGGATCCTACAATGAGCAGTTCTTC.

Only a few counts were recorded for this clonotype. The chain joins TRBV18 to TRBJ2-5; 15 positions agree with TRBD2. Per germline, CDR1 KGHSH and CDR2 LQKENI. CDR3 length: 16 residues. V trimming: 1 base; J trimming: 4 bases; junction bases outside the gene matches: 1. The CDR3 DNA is TGTGCCAGCTCACCACAGGGACTAGCGGGAGGAGAGACCCAGTACTTC. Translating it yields CASSPQGLAGGETQYF.

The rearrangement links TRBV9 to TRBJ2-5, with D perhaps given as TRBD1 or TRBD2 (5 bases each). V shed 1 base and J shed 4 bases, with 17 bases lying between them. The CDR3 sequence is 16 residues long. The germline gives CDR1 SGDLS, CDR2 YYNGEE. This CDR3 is CASSVSGGPGSETQYF. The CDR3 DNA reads TGTGCCAGCAGCGTATCTGGCGGGCCAGGGTCAGAGACCCAGTACTTC.

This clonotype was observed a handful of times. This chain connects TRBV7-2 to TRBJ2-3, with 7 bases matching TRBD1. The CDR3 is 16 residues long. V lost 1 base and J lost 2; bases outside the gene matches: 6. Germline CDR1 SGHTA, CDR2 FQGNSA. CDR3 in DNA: TGTGCCAGCAGCTTAGTGCAGGGGGTTAACACAGATACGCAGTATTTT. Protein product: CASSLVQGVNTDTQYF. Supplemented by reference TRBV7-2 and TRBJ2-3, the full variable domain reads GAGVSQSPSNKVTEKGKDVELRCDPISGHTALYWYRQSLGQGLEFLIYFQGNSAPDKSGLPSDRFSAERTGGSVSTLTIQRTQQEDSAVYLCASSLVQGVNTDTQYFGPGTRLTVL.

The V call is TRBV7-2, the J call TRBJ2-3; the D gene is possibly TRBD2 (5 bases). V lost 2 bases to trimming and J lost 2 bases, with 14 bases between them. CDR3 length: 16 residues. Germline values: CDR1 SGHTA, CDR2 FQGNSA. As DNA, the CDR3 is TGTGCCAGCAGCTTACGGACCGACTATTTCACAGATACGCAGTATTTT. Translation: CASSLRTDYFTDTQYF.

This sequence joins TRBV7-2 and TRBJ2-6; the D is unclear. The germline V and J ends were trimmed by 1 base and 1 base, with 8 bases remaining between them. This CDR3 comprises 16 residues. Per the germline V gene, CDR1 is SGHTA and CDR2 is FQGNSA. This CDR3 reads CASSLGLLSGANVLTF. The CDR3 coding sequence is TGTGCCAGCAGCTTAGGGCTGCTTTCTGGGGCCAACGTCCTGACTTTC.

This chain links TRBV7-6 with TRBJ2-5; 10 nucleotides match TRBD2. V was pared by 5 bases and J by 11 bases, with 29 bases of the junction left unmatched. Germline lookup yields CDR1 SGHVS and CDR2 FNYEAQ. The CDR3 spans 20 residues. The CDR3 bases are TGTGCCAGCAGCCCAAGACTGGGGACTACTAGCGGGAATTCCTACAATGAGCAGTACTTC. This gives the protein CASSPRLGTTSGNSYNEQYF.

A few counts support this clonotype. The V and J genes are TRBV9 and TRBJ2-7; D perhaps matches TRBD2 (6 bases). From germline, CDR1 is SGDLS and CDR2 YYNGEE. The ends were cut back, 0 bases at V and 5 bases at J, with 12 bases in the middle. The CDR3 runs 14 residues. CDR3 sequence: CASSVDAGSHEQYF. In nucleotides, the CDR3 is TGTGCCAGCAGCGTAGATGCGGGGAGTCACGAGCAGTACTTC.

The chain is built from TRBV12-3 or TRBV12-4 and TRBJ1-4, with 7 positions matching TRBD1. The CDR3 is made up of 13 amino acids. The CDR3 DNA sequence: TGTACCACGCAAACAGGGGTAGGCGAAAAACTGTTTTTT. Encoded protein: CTTQTGVGEKLFF.

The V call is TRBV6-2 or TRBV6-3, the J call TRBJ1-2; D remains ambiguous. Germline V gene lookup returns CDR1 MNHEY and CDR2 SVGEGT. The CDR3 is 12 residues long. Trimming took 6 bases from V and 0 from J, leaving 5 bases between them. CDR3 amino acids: CASRDANYGYTF. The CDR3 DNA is TGTGCCAGCAGAGATGCTAACTATGGCTACACCTTC.

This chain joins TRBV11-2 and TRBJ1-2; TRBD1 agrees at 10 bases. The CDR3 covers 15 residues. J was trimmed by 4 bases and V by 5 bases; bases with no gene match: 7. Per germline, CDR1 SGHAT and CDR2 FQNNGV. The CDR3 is CASSRRDRGAYGYTF. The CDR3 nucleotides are TGTGCCAGCAGCCGCCGGGACAGGGGCGCCTATGGCTACACCTTC.

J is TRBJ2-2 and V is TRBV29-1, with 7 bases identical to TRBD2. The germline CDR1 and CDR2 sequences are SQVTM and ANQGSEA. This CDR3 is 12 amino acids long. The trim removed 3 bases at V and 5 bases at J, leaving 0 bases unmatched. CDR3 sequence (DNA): TGCAGCGTTGACGGGAGGACCGGGGAGCTGTTTTTT. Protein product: CSVDGRTGELFF.

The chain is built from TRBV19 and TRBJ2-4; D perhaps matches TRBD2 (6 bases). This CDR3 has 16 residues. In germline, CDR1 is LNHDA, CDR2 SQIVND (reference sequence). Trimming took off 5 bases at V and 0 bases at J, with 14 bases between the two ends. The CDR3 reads CASSPITGGAKNIQYF. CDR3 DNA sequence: TGTGCCAGTAGTCCGATTACCGGGGGAGCCAAAAACATTCAGTACTTC.

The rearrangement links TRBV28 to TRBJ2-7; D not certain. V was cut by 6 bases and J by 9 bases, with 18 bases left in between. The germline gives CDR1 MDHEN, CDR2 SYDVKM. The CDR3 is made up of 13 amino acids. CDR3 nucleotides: TGTGCCAGCAGCAGCGACCGCTCTTGGGGGCAGTACTTC. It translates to CASSSDRSWGQYF.

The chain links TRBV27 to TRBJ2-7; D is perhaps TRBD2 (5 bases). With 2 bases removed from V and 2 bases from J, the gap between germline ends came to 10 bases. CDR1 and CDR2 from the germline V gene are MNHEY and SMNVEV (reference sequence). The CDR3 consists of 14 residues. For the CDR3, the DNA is TGTGCCAGCAGTTTAACGGCGGGCCCCTACGAGCAGTACTTC. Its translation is CASSLTAGPYEQYF.

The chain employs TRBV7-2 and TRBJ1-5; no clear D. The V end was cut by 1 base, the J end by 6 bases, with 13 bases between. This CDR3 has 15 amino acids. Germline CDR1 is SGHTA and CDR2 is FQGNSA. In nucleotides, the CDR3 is TGTGCCAGCAGCTTAGACGGGGTTAGGACTCAGCCCCAGCATTTT. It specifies CASSLDGVRTQPQHF.

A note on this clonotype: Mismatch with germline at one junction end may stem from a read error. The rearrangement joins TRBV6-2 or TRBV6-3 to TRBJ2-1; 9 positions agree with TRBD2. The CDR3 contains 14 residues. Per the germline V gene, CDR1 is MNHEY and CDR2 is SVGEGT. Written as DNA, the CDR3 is TGTGCCGGCAGTGCTAGCGGGACGTACAATGAGCAGTTCTTC. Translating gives CAGSASGTYNEQFF.

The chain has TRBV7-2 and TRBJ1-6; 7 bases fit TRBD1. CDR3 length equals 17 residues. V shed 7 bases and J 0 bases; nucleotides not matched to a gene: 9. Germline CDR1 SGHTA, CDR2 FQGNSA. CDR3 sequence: CASTREGQSSYNSPLHF. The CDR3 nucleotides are TGTGCCAGCACACGGGAGGGACAGAGCTCCTATAATTCACCCCTCCACTTT.

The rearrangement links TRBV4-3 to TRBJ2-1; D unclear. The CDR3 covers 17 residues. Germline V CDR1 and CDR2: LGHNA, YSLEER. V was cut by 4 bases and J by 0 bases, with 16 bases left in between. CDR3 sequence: CASSRLEAGDSYNEQFF. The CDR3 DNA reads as TGCGCCAGCAGCCGGTTAGAGGCAGGCGACTCCTACAATGAGCAGTTCTTC.

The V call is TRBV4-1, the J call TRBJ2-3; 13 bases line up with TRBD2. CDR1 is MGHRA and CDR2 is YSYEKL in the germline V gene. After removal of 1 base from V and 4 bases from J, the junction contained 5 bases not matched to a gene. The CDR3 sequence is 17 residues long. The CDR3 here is CASSQARTSGGADTQYF. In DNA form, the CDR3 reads TGCGCCAGCAGCCAAGCCCGGACTAGCGGGGGTGCAGATACGCAGTATTTT.

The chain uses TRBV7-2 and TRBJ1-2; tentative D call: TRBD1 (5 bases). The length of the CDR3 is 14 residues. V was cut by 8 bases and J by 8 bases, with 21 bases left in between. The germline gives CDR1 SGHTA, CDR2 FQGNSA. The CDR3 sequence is CASGQNGGPVGYTF. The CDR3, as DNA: TGTGCCAGCGGCCAGAATGGGGGACCGGTCGGCTACACCTTC.

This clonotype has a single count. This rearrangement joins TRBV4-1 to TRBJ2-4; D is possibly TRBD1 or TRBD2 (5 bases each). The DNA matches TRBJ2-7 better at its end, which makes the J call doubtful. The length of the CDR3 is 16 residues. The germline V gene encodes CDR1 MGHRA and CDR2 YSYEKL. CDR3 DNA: TGCGCCAGCAGCCAAGAGGGAACGGGACGGACCTACGAGCAGTACTTC. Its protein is CASSQEGTGRTYEQYF.